This T cell receptor beta chain emerged from a study of T cell responses to AZD1222 COVID-19 vaccine. General study points: Increased Spike-specific TCR breadth and depth were observed after two AZD1222 doses.

CDR1 and CDR2 (germline): SNHLY, FYNNEI. This CDR3 comprises 14 residues. V lost 1 base and J 7 bases, leaving 13 bases between the germline ends. Some clones are missing from TCRdb's copy, which holds only in-frame ones; the method was immunoSEQ multiplex PCR. The table includes about 100,000 clones, roughly 90% detected once. As concerns this clone: The antigen remains unidentified.

The genes are TRBV2 and TRBJ1-2; no definite D call. The receptor comes from an adult in good health. This specimen was peripheral blood, taken on day 0 of MenACWY control vaccination. This CDR3 is CASSEGSGFAGYTF. The CDR3 bases are TGTGCCAGCAGTGAAGGTTCGGGGTTTGCTGGCTACACCTTC.